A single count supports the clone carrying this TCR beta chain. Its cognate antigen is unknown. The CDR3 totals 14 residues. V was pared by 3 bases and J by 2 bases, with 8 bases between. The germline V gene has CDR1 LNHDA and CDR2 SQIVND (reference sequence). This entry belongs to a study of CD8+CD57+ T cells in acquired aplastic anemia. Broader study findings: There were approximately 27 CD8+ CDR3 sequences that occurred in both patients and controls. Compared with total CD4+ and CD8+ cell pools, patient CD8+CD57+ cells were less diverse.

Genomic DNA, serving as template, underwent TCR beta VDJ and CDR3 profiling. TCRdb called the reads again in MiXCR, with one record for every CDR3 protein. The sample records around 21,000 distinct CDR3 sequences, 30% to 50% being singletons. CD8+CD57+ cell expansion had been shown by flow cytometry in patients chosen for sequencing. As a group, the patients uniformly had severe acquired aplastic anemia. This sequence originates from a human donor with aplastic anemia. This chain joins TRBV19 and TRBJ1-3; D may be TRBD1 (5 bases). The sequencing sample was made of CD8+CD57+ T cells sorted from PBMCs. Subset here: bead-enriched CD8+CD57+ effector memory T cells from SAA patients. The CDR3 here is CASSMRGAGNTIYF. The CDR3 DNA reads TGTGCCAGTAGTATGAGGGGAGCTGGAAACACCATATATTTT.